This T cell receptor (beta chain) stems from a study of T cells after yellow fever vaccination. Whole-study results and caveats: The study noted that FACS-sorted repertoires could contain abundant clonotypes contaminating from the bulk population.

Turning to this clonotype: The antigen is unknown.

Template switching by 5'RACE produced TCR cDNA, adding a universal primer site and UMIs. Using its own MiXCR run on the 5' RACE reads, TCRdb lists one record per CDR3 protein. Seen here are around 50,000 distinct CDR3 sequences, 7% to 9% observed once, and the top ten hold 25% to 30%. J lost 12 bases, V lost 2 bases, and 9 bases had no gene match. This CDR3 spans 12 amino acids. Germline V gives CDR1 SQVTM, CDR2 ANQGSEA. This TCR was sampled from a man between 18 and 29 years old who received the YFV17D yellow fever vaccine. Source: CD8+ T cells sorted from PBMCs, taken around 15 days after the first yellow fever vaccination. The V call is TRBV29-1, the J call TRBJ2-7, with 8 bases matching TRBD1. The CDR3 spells CSVESPPGQGYF. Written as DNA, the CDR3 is TGCAGCGTTGAATCCCCTCCCGGACAGGGGTACTTC.